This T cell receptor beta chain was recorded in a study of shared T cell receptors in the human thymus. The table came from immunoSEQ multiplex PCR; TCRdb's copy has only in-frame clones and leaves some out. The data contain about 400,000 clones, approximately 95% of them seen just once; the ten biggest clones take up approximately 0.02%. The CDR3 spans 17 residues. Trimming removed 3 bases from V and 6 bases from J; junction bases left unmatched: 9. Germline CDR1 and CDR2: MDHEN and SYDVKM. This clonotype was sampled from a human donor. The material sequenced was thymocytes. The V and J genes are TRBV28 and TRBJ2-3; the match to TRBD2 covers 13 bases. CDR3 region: CASSLGPLAGGYDTQYF. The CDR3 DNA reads TGTGCCAGCAGTTTGGGGCCACTAGCGGGAGGGTATGATACGCAGTATTTT.